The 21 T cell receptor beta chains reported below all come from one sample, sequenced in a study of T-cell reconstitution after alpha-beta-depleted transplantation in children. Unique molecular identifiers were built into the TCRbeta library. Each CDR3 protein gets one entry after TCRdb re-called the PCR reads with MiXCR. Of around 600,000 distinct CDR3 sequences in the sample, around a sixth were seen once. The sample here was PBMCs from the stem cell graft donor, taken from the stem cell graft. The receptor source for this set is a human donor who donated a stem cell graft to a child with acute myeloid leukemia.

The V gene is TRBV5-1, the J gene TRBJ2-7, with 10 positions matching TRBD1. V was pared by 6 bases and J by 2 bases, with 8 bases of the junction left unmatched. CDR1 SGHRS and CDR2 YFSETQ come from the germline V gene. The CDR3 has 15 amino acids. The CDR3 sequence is CASTRDRGPPYEQYF. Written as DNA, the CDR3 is TGCGCCAGCACCAGAGACAGGGGGCCGCCCTACGAGCAGTACTTC.

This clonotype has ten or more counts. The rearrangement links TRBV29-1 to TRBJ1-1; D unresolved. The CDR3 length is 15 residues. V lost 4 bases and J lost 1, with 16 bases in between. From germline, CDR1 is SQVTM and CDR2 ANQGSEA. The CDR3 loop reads CSVAPRLSKNTEAFF. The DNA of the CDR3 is TGCAGCGTTGCCCCCCGTCTGTCAAAGAACACTGAAGCTTTCTTT.

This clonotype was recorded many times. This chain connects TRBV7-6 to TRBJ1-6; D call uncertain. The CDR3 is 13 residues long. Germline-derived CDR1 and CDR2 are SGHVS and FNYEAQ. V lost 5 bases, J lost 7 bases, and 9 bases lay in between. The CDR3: CASSGGGNSPLHF. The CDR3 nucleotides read TGTGCCAGCAGCGGAGGCGGGAATTCACCCCTCCACTTT.

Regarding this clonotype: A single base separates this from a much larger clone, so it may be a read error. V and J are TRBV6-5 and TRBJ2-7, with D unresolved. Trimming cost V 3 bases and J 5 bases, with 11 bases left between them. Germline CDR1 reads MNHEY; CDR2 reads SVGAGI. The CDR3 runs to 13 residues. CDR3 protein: CASSYTALNEQYF. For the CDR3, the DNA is TGTGCCAGCAGTTATACAGCGCTGAACGAGCAGTACTTC.

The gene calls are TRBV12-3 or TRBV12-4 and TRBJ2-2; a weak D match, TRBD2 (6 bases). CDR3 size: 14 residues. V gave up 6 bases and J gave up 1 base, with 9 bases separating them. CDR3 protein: CASRVEGNTGELFF. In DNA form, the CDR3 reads TGTGCCAGCAGGGTGGAGGGGAACACCGGGGAGCTGTTTTTT.

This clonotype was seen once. The CDR3 nucleotides read TGTGCCAGCAGTTTAGATGGCAGGGAAGATACGCAGTATTTT. Protein: CASSLDGREDTQYF. V is TRBV28 and J is TRBJ2-3, with D perhaps matching TRBD1 (5 bases). The CDR3 runs 14 residues. Germline V gives CDR1 MDHEN, CDR2 SYDVKM. Trimming took 2 bases from V and 5 from J, leaving 11 bases between them.

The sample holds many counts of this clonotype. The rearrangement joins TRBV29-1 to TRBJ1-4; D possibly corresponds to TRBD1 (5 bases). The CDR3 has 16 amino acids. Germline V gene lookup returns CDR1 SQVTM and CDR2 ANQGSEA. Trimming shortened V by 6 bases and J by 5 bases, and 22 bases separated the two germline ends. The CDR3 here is CSVPKTTDSQNEKLFF. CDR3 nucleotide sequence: TGCAGCGTGCCCAAGACGACTGACAGCCAGAATGAAAAACTGTTTTTT.

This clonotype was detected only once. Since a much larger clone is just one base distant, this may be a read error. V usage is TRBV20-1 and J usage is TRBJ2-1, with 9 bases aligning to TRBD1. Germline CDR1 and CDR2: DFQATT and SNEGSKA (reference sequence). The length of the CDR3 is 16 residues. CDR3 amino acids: CCARDPGQGAVNEQFF. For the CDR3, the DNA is TGCTGTGCTAGAGATCCGGGACAGGGAGCCGTCAATGAGCAGTTCTTC.

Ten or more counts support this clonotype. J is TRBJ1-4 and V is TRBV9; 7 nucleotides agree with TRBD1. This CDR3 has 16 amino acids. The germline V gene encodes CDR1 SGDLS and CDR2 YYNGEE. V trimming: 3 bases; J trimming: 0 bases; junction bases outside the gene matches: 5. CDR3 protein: CASSAGQSATNEKLFF. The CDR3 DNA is TGTGCCAGCAGCGCGGGACAGTCTGCAACTAATGAAAAACTGTTTTTT. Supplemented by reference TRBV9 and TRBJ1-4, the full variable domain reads DSGVTQTPKHLITATGQRVTLRCSPRSGDLSVYWYQQSLDQGLQFLIQYYNGEERAKGNILERFSAQQFPDLHSELNLSSLELGDSALYFCASSAGQSATNEKLFFGSGTQLSVL.

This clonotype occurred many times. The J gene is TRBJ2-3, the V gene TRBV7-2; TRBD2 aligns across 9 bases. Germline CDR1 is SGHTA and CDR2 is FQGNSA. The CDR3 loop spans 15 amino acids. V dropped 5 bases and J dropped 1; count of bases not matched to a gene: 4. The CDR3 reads CASSRSSGGTDTQYF. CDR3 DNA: TGTGCCAGCAGCCGTTCTAGCGGGGGCACAGATACGCAGTATTTT.

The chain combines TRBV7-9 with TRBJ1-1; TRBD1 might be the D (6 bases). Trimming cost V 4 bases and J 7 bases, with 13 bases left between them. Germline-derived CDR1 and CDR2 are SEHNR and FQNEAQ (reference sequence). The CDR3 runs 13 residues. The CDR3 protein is CASSSRTDREAFF. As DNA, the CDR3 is TGTGCCAGCAGCTCTAGGACAGACCGTGAAGCTTTCTTT.

CDR3 sequence reads: CASSLAGTHSGNTIYF. For the CDR3, the DNA is TGTGCCAGCAGCTTAGCCGGGACACACTCTGGAAACACCATATATTTT. The rearrangement joins TRBV7-9 to TRBJ1-3; TRBD1 might be the D (6 bases). The CDR3 spans 16 residues. Trimming removed 0 bases at V and 0 bases at J, with 9 bases between. The germline V gene encodes CDR1 SEHNR and CDR2 FQNEAQ (reference sequence). The entire variable domain, with the rest obtained from reference TRBV7-9 and TRBJ1-3, is as follows: DTGVSQNPRHKITKRGQNVTFRCDPISEHNRLYWYRQTLGQGPEFLTYFQNEAQLEKSRLLSDRFSAERPKGSFSTLEIQRTEQGDSAMYLCASSLAGTHSGNTIYFGEGSWLTVV.

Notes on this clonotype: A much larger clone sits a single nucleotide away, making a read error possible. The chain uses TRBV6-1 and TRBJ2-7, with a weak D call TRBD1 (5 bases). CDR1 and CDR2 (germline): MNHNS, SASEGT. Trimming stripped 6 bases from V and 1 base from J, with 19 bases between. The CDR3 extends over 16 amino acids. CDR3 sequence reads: CASSPTVSRRSYEQYF. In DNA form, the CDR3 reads TGTGCCAGCAGCCCGACAGTTTCTAGACGTTCCTACGAGCAGTACTTC.

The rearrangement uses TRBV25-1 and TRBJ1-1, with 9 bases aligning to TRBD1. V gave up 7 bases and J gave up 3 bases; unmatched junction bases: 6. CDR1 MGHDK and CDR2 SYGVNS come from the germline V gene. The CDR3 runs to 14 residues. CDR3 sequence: CASKGQGRDTEAFF. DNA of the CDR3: TGTGCCAGCAAGGGACAGGGAAGGGACACTGAAGCTTTCTTT.

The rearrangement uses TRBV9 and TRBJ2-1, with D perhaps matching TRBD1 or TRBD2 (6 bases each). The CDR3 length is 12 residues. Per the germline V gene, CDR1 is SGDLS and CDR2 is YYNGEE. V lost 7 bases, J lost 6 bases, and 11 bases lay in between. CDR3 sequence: CASGRGRNEQFF. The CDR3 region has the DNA TGTGCCAGCGGCCGGGGGCGCAATGAGCAGTTCTTC.

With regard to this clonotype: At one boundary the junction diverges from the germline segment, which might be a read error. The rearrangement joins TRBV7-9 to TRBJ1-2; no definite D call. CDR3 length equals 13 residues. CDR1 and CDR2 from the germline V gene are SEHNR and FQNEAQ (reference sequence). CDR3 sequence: CASSLGINYGHTF. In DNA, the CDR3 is TGTGCCAGCAGCTTAGGGATTAACTATGGCCACACCTTC.

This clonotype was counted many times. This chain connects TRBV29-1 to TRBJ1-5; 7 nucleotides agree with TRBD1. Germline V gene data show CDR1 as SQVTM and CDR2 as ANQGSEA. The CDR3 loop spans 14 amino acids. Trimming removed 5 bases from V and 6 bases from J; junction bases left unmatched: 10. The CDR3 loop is CSVRTGEGVQPQHF. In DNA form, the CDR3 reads TGCAGCGTTCGGACAGGAGAAGGGGTTCAGCCCCAGCATTTT.

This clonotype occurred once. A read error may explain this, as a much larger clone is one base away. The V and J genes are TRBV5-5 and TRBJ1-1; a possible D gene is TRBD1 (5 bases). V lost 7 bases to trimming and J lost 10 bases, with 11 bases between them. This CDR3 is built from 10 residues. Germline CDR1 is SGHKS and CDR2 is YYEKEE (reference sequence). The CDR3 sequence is CASGGQGAFF. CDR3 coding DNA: TGTGCCAGCGGCGGGCAGGGAGCTTTCTTT.

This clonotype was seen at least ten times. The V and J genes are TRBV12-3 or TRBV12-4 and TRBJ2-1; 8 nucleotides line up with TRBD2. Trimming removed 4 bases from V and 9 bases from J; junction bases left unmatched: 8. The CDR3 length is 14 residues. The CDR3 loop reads CASSSGTRIGEQFF. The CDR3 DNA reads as TGTGCCAGCAGTTCCGGGACTAGAATTGGTGAGCAGTTCTTC.

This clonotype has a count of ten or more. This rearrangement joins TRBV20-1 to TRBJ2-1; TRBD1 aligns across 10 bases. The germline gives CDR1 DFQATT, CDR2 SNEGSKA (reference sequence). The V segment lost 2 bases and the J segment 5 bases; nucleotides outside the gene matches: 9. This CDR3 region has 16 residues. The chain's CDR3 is CSARPMTGGEHNEQFF. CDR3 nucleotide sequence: TGCAGTGCTAGACCAATGACAGGGGGCGAGCACAATGAGCAGTTCTTC.

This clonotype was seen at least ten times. For the CDR3, the DNA is TGTGCCAGCAGTTTAACTCGCGGGGGGGGAAGTGAGCAGTTCTTC. This sequence encodes CASSLTRGGGSEQFF. The V call is TRBV12-3 or TRBV12-4, the J call TRBJ2-1; 9 positions agree with TRBD2. The junction had 8 bases not matched to a gene; V was cut back by 2 bases and J by 9 bases. CDR3 length: 15 amino acids.